One and the same sample provided the 23 T cell receptor beta chains below, sequenced in a study of glioma-infiltrating T cells after dendritic cell vaccination. The table came from immunoSEQ multiplex PCR; TCRdb's copy has only in-frame clones and leaves some out. This table holds about 87,000 clones, about 90% found once. The sample was blood, taken before dendritic cell vaccination. Receptors were obtained from a human donor with glioblastoma.

V usage is TRBV7-8 and J usage is TRBJ2-1, with D uncertain. Germline assignment: CDR1 SGHVS and CDR2 FQNEAQ. This CDR3 has 12 residues. V lost 5 bases and J lost 7, with 9 bases in between. The CDR3 reads CASSLLLNEQFF. CDR3 nucleotides: TGTGCCAGCAGCCTCTTACTGAATGAGCAGTTCTTC.

The chain employs TRBV2 and TRBJ1-1; TRBD1 matches at 7 bases. The junction had 5 bases not matched to a gene; V was cut back by 2 bases and J by 2 bases. The germline V gene encodes CDR1 SNHLY and CDR2 FYNNEI. The CDR3 runs to 15 residues. The DNA of the CDR3 is TGTGCCAGCAGTGAACAGGGGGGTTTTAACACTGAAGCTTTCTTT. Encoded protein: CASSEQGGFNTEAFF.

V gene TRBV2 combines with J gene TRBJ2-2; the D gene is possibly TRBD2 (6 bases). V gave up 8 bases and J gave up 2 bases, with 12 bases separating them. Germline V gene data show CDR1 as SNHLY and CDR2 as FYNNEI. The CDR3 length is 14 residues. CDR3 sequence reads: CASRRDSNTGELFF. For the CDR3, the DNA is TGTGCCAGCCGTAGGGACTCTAACACCGGGGAGCTGTTTTTT.

V is TRBV7-3 and J is TRBJ2-2; a possible D gene is TRBD1 (6 bases). The germline V and J ends were trimmed by 5 bases and 5 bases, with 9 bases remaining between them. The germline V gene has CDR1 SGHTA and CDR2 FQGTGA. This CDR3 region has 13 residues. The CDR3 loop reads CASSQTGTGELFF. Here the CDR3 DNA reads TGTGCCAGCAGCCAAACAGGGACCGGGGAGCTGTTTTTT.

This chain joins TRBV30 and TRBJ1-6; D is unclear. CDR1 and CDR2 (germline): GTSNPN, SVGIG (reference sequence). The CDR3 has 16 residues. Trimming took 2 bases from V and 0 from J, leaving 11 bases between them. The CDR3 nucleotides read TGTGCCTGGAGTCCCTACCAAAGCTCCTATAATTCACCCCTCCACTTT. Translation gives CAWSPYQSSYNSPLHF.

This sequence joins TRBV7-9 and TRBJ2-5; unclear D gene. The germline V gene has CDR1 SEHNR and CDR2 FQNEAQ (reference sequence). The CDR3 extends over 11 amino acids. V lost 5 bases to trimming and J lost 5 bases, with 6 bases between them. CDR3 protein: CASSPAETQYF. The CDR3 region has the DNA TGTGCCAGCAGCCCCGCGGAGACCCAGTACTTC. Variable domain in full (rest from reference TRBV7-9 and TRBJ2-5): DTGVSQNPRHKITKRGQNVTFRCDPISEHNRLYWYRQTLGQGPEFLTYFQNEAQLEKSRLLSDRFSAERPKGSFSTLEIQRTEQGDSAMYLCASSPAETQYFGPGTRLLVL.

This chain joins TRBV5-4 and TRBJ2-7, with a possible D match to TRBD1 (6 bases). Trimming shortened V by 2 bases and J by 1 base, and 7 bases separated the two germline ends. The germline V gene has CDR1 SGHNT and CDR2 YYREEE (reference sequence). This CDR3 comprises 13 residues. CDR3 in amino acids: CASSLTGSYEQYF. The CDR3 DNA follows: TGTGCCAGCAGCTTAACAGGGTCCTACGAGCAGTACTTC.

This clone was seen just once. This chain uses TRBV11-1 with TRBJ2-2; 8 bases are shared with TRBD1. The length of the CDR3 is 15 residues. Germline V CDR1 and CDR2: SGHAT, FQDESV (reference sequence). V lost 4 bases, J lost 4 bases, and 5 bases stayed unmatched. CDR3 sequence: CASSYGQGGTGELFF. The CDR3 DNA is TGTGCCAGCAGCTACGGACAGGGTGGCACCGGGGAGCTGTTTTTT.

V is TRBV18 and J is TRBJ2-1; 10 nucleotides match TRBD2. V gave up 6 bases and J gave up 9 bases; unmatched junction bases: 14. This CDR3 has 16 amino acids. The germline V gene has CDR1 KGHSH and CDR2 LQKENI. The CDR3 region is CASSRRNLAGAGEQFF. The DNA of the CDR3 is TGTGCCAGCTCGCGTCGAAATCTAGCGGGAGCGGGTGAGCAGTTCTTC.

The chain carries TRBV5-1 and TRBJ2-1; maybe TRBD1 (6 bases). The CDR3 extends over 14 amino acids. Germline V gene lookup returns CDR1 SGHRS and CDR2 YFSETQ. V was clipped by 4 bases and J by 6 bases, with 14 bases between them. CDR3 sequence (DNA): TGCGCCAGCAGCCCGGACAGTGGGGGCAATGAGCAGTTCTTC. Translating gives CASSPDSGGNEQFF. Combining the CDR3 with reference TRBV5-1 and TRBJ2-1 gives the whole variable domain KAGVTQTPRYLIKTRGQQVTLSCSPISGHRSVSWYQQTPGQGLQFLFEYFSETQRNKGNFPGRFSGRQFSNSRSEMNVSTLELGDSALYLCASSPDSGGNEQFFGPGTRLTVL.

V is TRBV19 and J is TRBJ1-2, with a tentative D call TRBD1 (5 bases). CDR1 is LNHDA, CDR2 SQIVND, per germline (reference sequence). V was cut by 6 bases and J by 10 bases, with 18 bases left in between. This CDR3 has 13 amino acids. CDR3 nucleotides: TGTGCCAGTAGGATGGGCAGGGAAAAGGACTACACCTTC. As protein: CASRMGREKDYTF.

This chain links TRBV9 with TRBJ1-1; 8 nucleotides match TRBD1. Trimming removed 2 bases from V and 5 bases from J; junction bases left unmatched: 2. Germline V gives CDR1 SGDLS, CDR2 YYNGEE. This CDR3 is built from 13 residues. In DNA form, the CDR3 reads TGTGCCAGCAGCGTGACAGGGGAGACTGAAGCTTTCTTT. Protein: CASSVTGETEAFF.

This clone was recorded only once. This sequence joins TRBV10-1 and TRBJ2-5; perhaps TRBD2 as D (6 bases). The J call may be mistaken, given a closer DNA end match to TRBJ2-7. This CDR3 region has 14 residues. Germline V gene data show CDR1 as WNHNN and CDR2 as SYGVQD (reference sequence). In DNA, the CDR3 is TGCGCCAGCACCTCAGGGACTGGTCCCTACGAGCAGTACTTC. Amino acids: CASTSGTGPYEQYF.

The genes are TRBV2 and TRBJ1-6; D possibly corresponds to TRBD1 (6 bases). The CDR3 contains 16 residues. The V gene's germline CDR1 is SNHLY and CDR2 FYNNEI. Trimming shortened V by 6 bases and J by 7 bases, and 19 bases separated the two germline ends. The CDR3 nucleotides are TGTGCCAGCAGCACTGAGGGCGGGGGCATCAATTCACCCCTCCACTTT. Protein product: CASSTEGGGINSPLHF.

The chain recombines TRBV10-3 with TRBJ2-3, with TRBD2 identical over 7 bases. This CDR3 has 16 amino acids. Trimming took 4 bases from V and 0 from J; bases not matched to a gene: 7. The germline V gene has CDR1 ENHRY and CDR2 SYGVKD. The CDR3 here is CAISGTSGDSTDTQYF. The CDR3 nucleotides are TGTGCCATCAGTGGCACGAGCGGGGATAGCACAGATACGCAGTATTTT.

The V and J genes are TRBV11-2 and TRBJ2-7; D gene unclear. Germline CDR1 reads SGHAT; CDR2 reads FQNNGV. V lost 1 base to trimming and J lost 0 bases, with 10 bases between them. The CDR3 contains 15 residues. The CDR3 spells CASSLGGAPSYEQYF. For the CDR3, the DNA is TGTGCCAGCAGCTTAGGCGGTGCCCCCTCCTACGAGCAGTACTTC.

V usage is TRBV7-8 and J usage is TRBJ2-6, with 10 bases matching TRBD1. The CDR3 has 17 residues. V shed 2 bases and J 0 bases; nucleotides not matched to a gene: 1. Germline V gene lookup returns CDR1 SGHVS and CDR2 FQNEAQ. CDR3 sequence: CASSLWTGGSGANVLTF. CDR3 nucleotide sequence: TGTGCCAGCAGCTTATGGACAGGGGGCTCTGGGGCCAACGTCCTGACTTTC.

J is TRBJ2-7 and V is TRBV6-1; D uncertain. CDR1 is MNHNS, CDR2 SASEGT, per germline. Trimming took off 2 bases at V and 1 base at J, with 6 bases between the two ends. CDR3 length: 13 amino acids. The CDR3 bases are TGTGCCAGCAGTGAACTTTTATCCTACGAGCAGTACTTC. Residues: CASSELLSYEQYF.

The V gene is TRBV19, the J gene TRBJ1-1; the D is unclear. The CDR3 covers 13 residues. V lost 4 bases and J lost 4, with 10 bases in between. Germline CDR1 and CDR2: LNHDA and SQIVND (reference sequence). In DNA form, the CDR3 reads TGTGCCAGTAGTAGTGTGGAGGGCACTGAAGCTTTCTTT. It translates to CASSSVEGTEAFF.

The chain carries TRBV5-1 and TRBJ1-1, with a possible D match to TRBD1 (6 bases). CDR3 length: 15 residues. V was clipped by 4 bases and J by 3 bases, with 16 bases between them. CDR1 is SGHRS, CDR2 YFSETQ, per germline. The CDR3 DNA sequence: TGCGCCAGCAGCGTGACAGGTCCGGGCGACACTGAAGCTTTCTTT. It codes for CASSVTGPGDTEAFF.

This chain joins TRBV25-1 and TRBJ2-5; TRBD2 aligns across 8 bases. The germline gives CDR1 MGHDK, CDR2 SYGVNS. V trimming: 0 bases; J trimming: 5 bases; junction bases outside the gene matches: 11. The CDR3 length is 17 residues. CDR3 nucleotide sequence: TGTGCCAGCAGTGAATACGACGGGGGGGTTAACCCGGAGACCCAGTACTTC. Residues: CASSEYDGGVNPETQYF.

This clone was found a few times. V usage is TRBV9 and J usage is TRBJ2-7, with 11 bases that match TRBD1. Trimming cost V 5 bases and J 5 bases; bases outside gene matches: 9. Germline CDR1 and CDR2: SGDLS and YYNGEE. This CDR3 has 15 amino acids. CDR3 residues: CASSPGRTGGDEQYF. The CDR3 DNA is TGTGCCAGCAGTCCCGGGCGGACAGGGGGCGACGAGCAGTACTTC.

CDR3 sequence (DNA): TGTGCCAGCAGCCAAGATAGGGGAGGGAACAACTACGAGCAGTACTTC. Protein sequence: CASSQDRGGNNYEQYF. V usage is TRBV4-2 and J usage is TRBJ2-7, with 7 bases fitting TRBD2. The V gene's germline CDR1 is LGHNA and CDR2 YNFKEQ. The CDR3 totals 16 residues. V lost 0 bases to trimming and J lost 3 bases; unmatched junction nucleotides: 8.